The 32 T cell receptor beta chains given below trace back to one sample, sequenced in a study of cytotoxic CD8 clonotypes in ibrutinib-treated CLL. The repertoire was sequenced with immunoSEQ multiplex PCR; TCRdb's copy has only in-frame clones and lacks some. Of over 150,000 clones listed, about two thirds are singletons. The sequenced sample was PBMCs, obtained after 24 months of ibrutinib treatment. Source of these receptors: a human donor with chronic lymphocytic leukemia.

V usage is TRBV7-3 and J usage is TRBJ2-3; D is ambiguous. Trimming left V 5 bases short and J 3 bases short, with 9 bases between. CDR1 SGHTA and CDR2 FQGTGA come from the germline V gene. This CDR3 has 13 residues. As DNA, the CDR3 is TGTGCCAGCAGCGCTTACCGGACAGATACGCAGTATTTT. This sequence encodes CASSAYRTDTQYF.

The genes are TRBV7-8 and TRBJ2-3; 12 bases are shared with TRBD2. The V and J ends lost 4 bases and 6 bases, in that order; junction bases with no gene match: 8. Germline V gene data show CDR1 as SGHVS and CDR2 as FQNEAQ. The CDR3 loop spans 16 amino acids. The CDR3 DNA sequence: TGTGCCAGCAGCTCTCTACTAGCGGGAGGCAGCGATACGCAGTATTTT. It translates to CASSSLLAGGSDTQYF. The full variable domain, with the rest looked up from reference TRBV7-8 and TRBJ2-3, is GAGVSQSPRYKVAKRGQDVALRCDPISGHVSLFWYQQALGQGPEFLTYFQNEAQLDKSGLPSDRFFAERPEGSVSTLKIQRTQQEDSAVYLCASSSLLAGGSDTQYFGPGTRLTVL.

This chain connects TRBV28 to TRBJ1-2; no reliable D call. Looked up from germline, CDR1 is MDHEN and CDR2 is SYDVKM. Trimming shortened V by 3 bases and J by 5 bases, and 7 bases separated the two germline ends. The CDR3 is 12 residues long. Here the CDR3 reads CASSLVGYGYTF. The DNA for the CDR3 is TGTGCCAGCAGTTTGGTGGGGTATGGCTACACCTTC.

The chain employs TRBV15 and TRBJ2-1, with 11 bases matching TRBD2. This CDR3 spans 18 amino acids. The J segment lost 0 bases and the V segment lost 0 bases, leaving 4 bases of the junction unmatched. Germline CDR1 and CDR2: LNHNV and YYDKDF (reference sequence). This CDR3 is CATSRDLLAGGSYNEQFF. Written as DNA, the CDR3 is TGTGCCACCAGCAGAGATTTGCTAGCGGGAGGCTCCTACAATGAGCAGTTCTTC.

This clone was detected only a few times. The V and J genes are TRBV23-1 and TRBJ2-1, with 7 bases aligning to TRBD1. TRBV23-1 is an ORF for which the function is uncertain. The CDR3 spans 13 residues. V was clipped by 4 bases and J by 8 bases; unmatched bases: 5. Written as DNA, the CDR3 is TGCGCCAGCAGTCCCGTTACAGGGGATGAGCAGTTCTTC. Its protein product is CASSPVTGDEQFF.

CDR3 region: CASSQSDRDFGEQYF. The CDR3 coding sequence is TGTGCCAGCAGCCAATCCGACAGGGACTTTGGCGAGCAGTACTTC. This chain uses TRBV14 with TRBJ2-7; possible D gene TRBD1, 7 bases. Deletions cut 2 bases from V and 6 bases from J, with 17 bases between. CDR1 is SGHDN and CDR2 is FVKESK in the germline V gene. This CDR3 has 15 residues. Combining the CDR3 with reference TRBV14 and TRBJ2-7 gives the whole variable domain EAGVTQFPSHSVIEKGQTVTLRCDPISGHDNLYWYRRVMGKEIKFLLHFVKESKQDESGMPNNRFLAERTGGTYSTLKVQPAELEDSGVYFCASSQSDRDFGEQYFGPGTRLTVT.

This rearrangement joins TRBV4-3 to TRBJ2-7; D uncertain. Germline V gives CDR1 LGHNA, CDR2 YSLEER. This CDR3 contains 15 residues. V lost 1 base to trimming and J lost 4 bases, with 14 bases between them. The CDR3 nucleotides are TGCGCCAGCAGCCAAGGTATAGGGCTGGGGTACGAGCAGTACTTC. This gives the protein CASSQGIGLGYEQYF.

The CDR3 coding sequence is TGTGCCAGCAGCTTAGCGGGAGGCCAAGCCAAAAACATTCAGTACTTC. This translates into CASSLAGGQAKNIQYF. The rearrangement links TRBV7-3 to TRBJ2-4; 8 bases map to TRBD2. CDR1 SGHTA and CDR2 FQGTGA come from the germline V gene. Trimming took 2 bases from V and 0 from J; bases not matched to a gene: 3. CDR3 length: 16 residues.

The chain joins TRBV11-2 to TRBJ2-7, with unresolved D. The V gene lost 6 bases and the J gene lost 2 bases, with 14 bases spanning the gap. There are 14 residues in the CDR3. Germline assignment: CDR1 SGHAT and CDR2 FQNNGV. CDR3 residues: CASSFLMRPYEQYF. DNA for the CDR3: TGTGCCAGCAGTTTTCTGATGAGGCCCTACGAGCAGTACTTC.

For the CDR3, the DNA is TGTGCCAGCAGCCAGAAGATGGGGGCAGGCGTGAACACTGAAGCTTTCTTT. As protein: CASSQKMGAGVNTEAFF. The chain uses TRBV4-2 and TRBJ1-1, with D perhaps TRBD1 (6 bases). V lost 3 bases to trimming and J lost 0 bases, with 17 bases between them. The CDR3 extends over 17 amino acids. Per the germline V gene, CDR1 is LGHNA and CDR2 is YNFKEQ.

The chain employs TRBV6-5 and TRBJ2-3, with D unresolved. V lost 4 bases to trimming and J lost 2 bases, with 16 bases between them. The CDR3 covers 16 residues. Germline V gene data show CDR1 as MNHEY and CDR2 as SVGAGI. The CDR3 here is CASSSLPRADTDTQYF. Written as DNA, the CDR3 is TGTGCCAGCAGTTCACTTCCTCGGGCGGACACAGATACGCAGTATTTT.

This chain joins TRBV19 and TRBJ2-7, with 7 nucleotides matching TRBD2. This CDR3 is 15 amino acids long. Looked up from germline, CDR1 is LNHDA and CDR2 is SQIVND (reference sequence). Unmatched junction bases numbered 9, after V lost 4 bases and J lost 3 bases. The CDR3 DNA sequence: TGTGCCAGTAGTAAATACAGCGGGGAGTACTACGAGCAGTACTTC. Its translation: CASSKYSGEYYEQYF.

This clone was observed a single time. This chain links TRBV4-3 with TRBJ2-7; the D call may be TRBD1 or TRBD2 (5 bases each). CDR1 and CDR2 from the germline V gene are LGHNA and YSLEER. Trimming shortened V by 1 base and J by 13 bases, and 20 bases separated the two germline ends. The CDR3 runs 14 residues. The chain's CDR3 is CASSQAGTGSSIYF. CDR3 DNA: TGCGCCAGCAGCCAAGCCGGGACGGGTTCGAGCATTTACTTC.

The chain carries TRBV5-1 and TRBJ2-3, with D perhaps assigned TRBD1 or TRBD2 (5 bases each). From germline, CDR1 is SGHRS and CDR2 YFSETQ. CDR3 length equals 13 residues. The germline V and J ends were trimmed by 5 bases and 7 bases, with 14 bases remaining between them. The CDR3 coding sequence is TGCGCCAGCAGTTATGGGGGTACAAATACGCAGTATTTT. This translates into CASSYGGTNTQYF.

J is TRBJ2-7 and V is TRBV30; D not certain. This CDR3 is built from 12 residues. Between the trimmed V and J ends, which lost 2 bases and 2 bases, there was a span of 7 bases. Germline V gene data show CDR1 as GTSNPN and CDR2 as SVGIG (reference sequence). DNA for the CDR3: TGTGCCTGGAGTCCTAGGCCCTACGAGCAGTACTTC. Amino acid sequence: CAWSPRPYEQYF.

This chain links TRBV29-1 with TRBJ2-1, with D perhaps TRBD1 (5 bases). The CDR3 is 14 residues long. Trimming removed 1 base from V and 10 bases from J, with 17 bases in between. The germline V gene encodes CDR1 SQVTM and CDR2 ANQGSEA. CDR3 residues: CSVEVGLVDREQFF. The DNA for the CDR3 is TGCAGCGTTGAAGTGGGGCTAGTGGATCGCGAGCAGTTCTTC.

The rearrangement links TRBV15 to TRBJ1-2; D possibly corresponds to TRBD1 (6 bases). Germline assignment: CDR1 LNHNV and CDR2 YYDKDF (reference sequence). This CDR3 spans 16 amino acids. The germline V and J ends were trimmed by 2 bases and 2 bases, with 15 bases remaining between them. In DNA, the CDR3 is TGTGCCACCAGCAGACCTTCGACAGGAGCGAACTATGGCTACACCTTC. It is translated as CATSRPSTGANYGYTF.

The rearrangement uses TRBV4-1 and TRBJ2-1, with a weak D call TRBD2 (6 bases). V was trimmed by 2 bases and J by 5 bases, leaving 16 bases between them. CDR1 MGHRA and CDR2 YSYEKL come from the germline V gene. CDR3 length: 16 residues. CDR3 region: CASSQSLGGNNNEQFF. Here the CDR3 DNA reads TGCGCCAGCAGCCAAAGTCTTGGCGGGAATAACAATGAGCAGTTCTTC.

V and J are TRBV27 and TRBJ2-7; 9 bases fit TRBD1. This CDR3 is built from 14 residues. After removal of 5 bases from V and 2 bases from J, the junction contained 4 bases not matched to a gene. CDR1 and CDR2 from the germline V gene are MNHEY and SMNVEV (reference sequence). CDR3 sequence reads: CASSPRTGAYEQYF. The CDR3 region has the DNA TGTGCCAGCAGTCCACGGACAGGGGCCTACGAGCAGTACTTC.

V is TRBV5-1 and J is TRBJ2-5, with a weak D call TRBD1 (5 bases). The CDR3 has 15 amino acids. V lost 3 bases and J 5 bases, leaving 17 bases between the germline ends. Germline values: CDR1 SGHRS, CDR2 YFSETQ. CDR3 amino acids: CASSSFRAQAETQYF. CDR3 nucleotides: TGCGCCAGCAGCTCATTTCGGGCACAGGCTGAGACCCAGTACTTC.

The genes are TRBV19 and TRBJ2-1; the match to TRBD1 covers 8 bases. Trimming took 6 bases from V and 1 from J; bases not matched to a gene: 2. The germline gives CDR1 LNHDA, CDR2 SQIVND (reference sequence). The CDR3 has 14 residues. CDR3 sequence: CASRNRGSYNEQFF. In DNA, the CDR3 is TGTGCCAGTAGAAACAGGGGGTCCTACAATGAGCAGTTCTTC.

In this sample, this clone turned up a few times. The CDR3 loop reads CASSFRQGTNEKLFF. The CDR3 region has the DNA TGCGCCAGCAGCTTCCGACAGGGGACTAATGAAAAACTGTTTTTT. The J gene is TRBJ1-4, the V gene TRBV4-1, with 8 bases aligning to TRBD1. In germline, CDR1 is MGHRA, CDR2 YSYEKL. The CDR3 has 15 amino acids. V was pared by 5 bases and J by 2 bases, with 4 bases of the junction left unmatched.

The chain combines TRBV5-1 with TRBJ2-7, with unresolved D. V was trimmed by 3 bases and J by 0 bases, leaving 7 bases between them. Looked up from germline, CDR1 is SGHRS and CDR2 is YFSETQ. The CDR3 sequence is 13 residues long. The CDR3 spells CASSWTGSYEQYF. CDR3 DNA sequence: TGCGCCAGCAGCTGGACGGGCTCCTACGAGCAGTACTTC.

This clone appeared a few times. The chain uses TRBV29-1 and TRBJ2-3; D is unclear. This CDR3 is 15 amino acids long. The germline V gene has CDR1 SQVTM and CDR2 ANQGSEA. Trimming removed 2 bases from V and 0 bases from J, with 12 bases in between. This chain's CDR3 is CSVERSVPSTDTQYF. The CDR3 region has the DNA TGCAGCGTTGAACGGTCGGTCCCAAGCACAGATACGCAGTATTTT.

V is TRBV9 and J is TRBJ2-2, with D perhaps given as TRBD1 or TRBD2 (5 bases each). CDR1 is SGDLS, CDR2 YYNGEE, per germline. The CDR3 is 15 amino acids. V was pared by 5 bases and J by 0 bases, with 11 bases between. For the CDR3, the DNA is TGTGCCAGCAGGGCCGGGACGGCGAACACCGGGGAGCTGTTTTTT. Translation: CASRAGTANTGELFF.

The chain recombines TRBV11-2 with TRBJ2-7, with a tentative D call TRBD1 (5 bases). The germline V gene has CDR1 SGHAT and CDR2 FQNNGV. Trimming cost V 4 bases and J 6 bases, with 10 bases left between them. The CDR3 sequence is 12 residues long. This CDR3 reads CASSSSGREQYF. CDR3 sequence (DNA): TGTGCCAGCAGCTCCTCAGGGCGCGAGCAGTACTTC.

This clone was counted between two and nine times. CDR3 DNA sequence: TGTGCCAGTAGCGGGGGAGCCGCTGAAGCTTTCTTT. Amino acids: CASSGGAAEAFF. The rearrangement joins TRBV19 to TRBJ1-1; tentatively, D is TRBD1 (5 bases). The CDR3 runs 12 residues. Germline V lookup: CDR1 LNHDA, CDR2 SQIVND (reference sequence). Between the trimmed V and J ends, which lost 6 bases and 6 bases, there was a span of 11 bases. The full variable domain, completed using reference TRBV19 and TRBJ1-1, is DGGITQSPKYLFRKEGQNVTLSCEQNLNHDAMYWYRQDPGQGLRLIYYSQIVNDFQKGDIAEGYSVSREKKESFPLTVTSAQKNPTAFYLCASSGGAAEAFFGQGTRLTVV.

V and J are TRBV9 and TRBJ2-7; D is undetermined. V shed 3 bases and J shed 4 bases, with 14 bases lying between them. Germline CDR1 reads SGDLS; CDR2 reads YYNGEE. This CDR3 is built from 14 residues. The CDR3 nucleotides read TGTGCCAGCAGCGGGACGGCCTGGTCGTACGAGCAGTACTTC. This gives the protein CASSGTAWSYEQYF.

In DNA form, the CDR3 reads TGTGCCAGCAGCTTCCAACAGGGAAGCCAAGAGACCCAGTACTTC. Translation gives CASSFQQGSQETQYF. The genes are TRBV5-6 and TRBJ2-5; D is possibly TRBD1 (6 bases). Per the germline V gene, CDR1 is SGHDT and CDR2 is YYEEEE. The CDR3 is made up of 15 amino acids. V gave up 2 bases and J gave up 1 base, with 12 bases separating them. The full variable domain, its missing parts supplied by reference TRBV5-6 and TRBJ2-5, is DAGVTQSPTHLIKTRGQQVTLRCSPKSGHDTVSWYQQALGQGPQFIFQYYEEEERQRGNFPDRFSGHQFPNYSSELNVNALLLGDSALYLCASSFQQGSQETQYFGPGTRLLVL.

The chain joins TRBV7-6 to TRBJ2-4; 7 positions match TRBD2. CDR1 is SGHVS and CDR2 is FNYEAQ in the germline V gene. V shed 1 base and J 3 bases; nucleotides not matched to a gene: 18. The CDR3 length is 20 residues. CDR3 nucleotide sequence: TGTGCCAGCAGCTTAGGGGCCCCTACTAGCGTGGGAGGCGTCAAAAACATTCAGTACTTC. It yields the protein CASSLGAPTSVGGVKNIQYF. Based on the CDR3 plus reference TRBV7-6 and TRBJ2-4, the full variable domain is GAGVSQSPRYKVTKRGQDVALRCDPISGHVSLYWYRQALGQGPEFLTYFNYEAQQDKSGLPNDRFSAERPEGSISTLTIQRTEQRDSAMYRCASSLGAPTSVGGVKNIQYFGAGTRLSVL.

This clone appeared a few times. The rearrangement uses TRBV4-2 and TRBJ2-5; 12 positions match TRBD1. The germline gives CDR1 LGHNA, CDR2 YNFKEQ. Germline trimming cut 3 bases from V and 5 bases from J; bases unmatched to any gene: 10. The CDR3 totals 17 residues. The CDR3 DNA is TGTGCCAGCAGCCATAGGGACAGGGGGCTTGCCGGGGAGACCCAGTACTTC. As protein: CASSHRDRGLAGETQYF.

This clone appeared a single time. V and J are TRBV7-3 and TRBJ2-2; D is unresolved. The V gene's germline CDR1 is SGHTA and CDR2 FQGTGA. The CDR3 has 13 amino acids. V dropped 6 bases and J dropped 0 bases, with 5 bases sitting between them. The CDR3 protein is CASSYSNTGELFF. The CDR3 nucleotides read TGTGCCAGCAGTTACTCGAACACCGGGGAGCTGTTTTTT. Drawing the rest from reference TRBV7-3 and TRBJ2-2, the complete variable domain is GAGVSQTPSNKVTEKGKYVELRCDPISGHTALYWYRQSLGQGPEFLIYFQGTGAADDSGLPNDRFFAVRPEGSVSTLKIQRTERGDSAVYLCASSYSNTGELFFGEGSRLTVL.